This TCR beta chain was captured in a study of identical twins. In this sample, this clonotype turned up many times. What it binds is not known. Study-wide findings and caveats: The authors drew conclusions from cross-sectional statistical analysis rather than following the same donors. Abundant beta clonotypes from cord blood bore fewer insertions; memory repertoires lacked this pattern. Invariant MAIT and iNKT cells may have partly biased zero-insertion analyses.

TCRdb reprocessed the 5' RACE reads with MiXCR, giving one entry per CDR3 protein. Here the sample spans about 700,000 distinct CDR3 sequences, 5.5% to 7.5% being singletons. The CDR3 has 15 residues. Per germline, CDR1 DFQATT and CDR2 SNEGSKA (reference sequence). Losses at the gene ends were 3 bases for V and 5 bases for J; bases not matched to a gene: 9. The receptor was isolated from a man aged 18 to 29 in good health. This chain connects TRBV20-1 to TRBJ2-5, with 10 bases identical to TRBD2. Source material: naive T cells sorted from blood. CDR3 amino acids: CSASVPLAGVETQYF. CDR3 DNA sequence: TGCAGTGCTAGTGTTCCTCTAGCGGGGGTGGAGACCCAGTACTTC.